This T cell receptor beta chain was sequenced during a study of Ad26.COV2.S vaccination and SARS-CoV-2 variants. Study information: Donor had been placed in the Ad26.COV2.S arm of the COV1001 trial. Donor got 5x10^10 or 1x10^11 viral particles of Ad26.COV2.S.

Some clones are missing from TCRdb's copy, which holds only in-frame ones; the method was immunoSEQ multiplex PCR. The repertoire includes about 430,000 clones, 80% to 95% of them detected once, and 12% sits in the top ten. Germline V CDR1 and CDR2: SNHLY, FYNNEI. The CDR3 extends over 15 amino acids. V lost 3 bases and J lost 0; bases outside the gene matches: 5. Study results and caveats: Following vaccination, spike-specific CD8+ and CD4+ T cell responses reportedly exhibited substantial breadth.

Points on this clone: Its cognate antigen is unknown.

The treatment is: around 19 received Ad26.COV2.S at low or high dose, single or two shots; several received placebo; per-sample allocation not given. On day 63 after the first injection, vaccine and placebo recipients gave samples. The source is a person aged 18-65 years who received the Ad26.COV2.S COVID-19 vaccine or a placebo. The sample was peripheral blood, taken in a trial of Ad26.COV2.S vaccine versus placebo. The chain recombines TRBV2 with TRBJ2-7; 7 bases match TRBD1. CDR3 sequence (DNA): TGTGCCAGCAGTGATTTAGGGGGCGCCTCCTACGAGCAGTACTTC. Its protein product is CASSDLGGASYEQYF. Together with reference TRBV2 and TRBJ2-7, the CDR3 gives the full variable domain: EPEVTQTPSHQVTQMGQEVILRCVPISNHLYFYWYRQILGQKVEFLVSFYNNEISEKSEIFDDQFSVERPDGSNFTLKIRSTKLEDSAMYFCASSDLGGASYEQYFGPGTRLTVT.